The rows below give T cell receptor beta chains drawn from one sample of a study of neurological immune-mediated disorders. TCRdb re-analysed the 5' RACE reads in MiXCR, keeping a single row per CDR3 protein. The sample lists 40,000 to 55,000 distinct CDR3 sequences, over 4.5% occurring once. Material for sequencing was CD4+ T cells from blood. These receptors were obtained from a young woman with multiple sclerosis. The CDR3 runs from the conserved cysteine through the conserved F or W. Each record gives: D gene, V gene, clone size, J gene, CDR3 DNA, CDR3 protein. The D gene is left open where the match is weak. The size field is filled for only some rows; it gives once, few, many or a size class.

D gene: TRBD2
V gene: TRBV5-1
clone size: many
J gene: TRBJ2-2
CDR3 DNA: TGCGCCAGCAGCGCCGAACTAGCGGGAGGGCCTGGGACCGGGGAGCTGTTTTTT
CDR3 protein: CASSAELAGGPGTGELFF

D gene: NA
V gene: TRBV19
clone size: NA
J gene: TRBJ1-4
CDR3 DNA: TGTGCCAGTAGGAGATCCATACAGGGCTCAACTAATGAAAAACTGTTTTTT
CDR3 protein: CASRRSIQGSTNEKLFF

D gene: NA
V gene: TRBV7-8
clone size: many
J gene: TRBJ2-5
CDR3 DNA: TGTGCCAGCACCAGCCTCCCGGGACACACCGCGGCCCAGTACTTC
CDR3 protein: CASTSLPGHTAAQYF

D gene: NA
V gene: TRBV10-3
clone size: few
J gene: TRBJ2-7
CDR3 DNA: TGTGCCATCAGCGGGGGACAGTACTACGAGCAGTACTTC
CDR3 protein: CAISGGQYYEQYF

D gene: TRBD1
V gene: TRBV7-2
clone size: many
J gene: TRBJ1-2
CDR3 DNA: TGTGCCAGCAGCACGACGGGACAGGGTAACTATGGCTACACCTTC
CDR3 protein: CASSTTGQGNYGYTF

D gene: TRBD2
V gene: TRBV4-1
clone size: NA
J gene: TRBJ2-3
CDR3 DNA: TGCGCCAGCAGCCGAGCGGGGGGGCATAAAGATACGCAGTATTTT
CDR3 protein: CASSRAGGHKDTQYF

D gene: NA
V gene: TRBV4-2
clone size: many
J gene: TRBJ2-4
CDR3 DNA: TGTGCCAGCAGCCCCGGTGGGGGGACAAACCCCCCTTCCTTC
CDR3 protein: CASSPGGGTNPPSF

D gene: TRBD2
V gene: TRBV5-1
clone size: few
J gene: TRBJ2-1
CDR3 DNA: TGCGCCAGCAGCTTGGCCCTAGCGGGGCCTCCCAATGAGCAGTTCTTC
CDR3 protein: CASSLALAGPPNEQFF

D gene: NA
V gene: TRBV18
clone size: many
J gene: TRBJ1-1
CDR3 DNA: TGTGCCAGCTCACCGGAGATGAACACTGAAGCTTTCTTT
CDR3 protein: CASSPEMNTEAFF

D gene: TRBD2
V gene: TRBV20-1
clone size: many
J gene: TRBJ2-1
CDR3 DNA: TGCAGTGGTCCGGGACTAGCTTCCAATGAGCAGTTCTTC
CDR3 protein: CSGPGLASNEQFF

D gene: TRBD1
V gene: TRBV5-1
clone size: many
J gene: TRBJ2-6
CDR3 DNA: TGCGCCAGCAGCTTGACGGGACAGGGTGCTGGGGCCAACGTCCTGACTTTC
CDR3 protein: CASSLTGQGAGANVLTF

D gene: TRBD1
V gene: TRBV25-1
clone size: many
J gene: TRBJ2-7
CDR3 DNA: TGTGCCAGCGGACAGGGGTCAACCTACGAGCAGTACTTC
CDR3 protein: CASGQGSTYEQYF

D gene: NA
V gene: TRBV5-1
clone size: NA
J gene: TRBJ1-4
CDR3 DNA: TGCGCCAGCAGCCCCGAAACAGGGATATTTAATGAAAAACTGTTTTTT
CDR3 protein: CASSPETGIFNEKLFF

D gene: NA
V gene: TRBV6-2/TRBV6-3
clone size: NA
J gene: TRBJ1-5
CDR3 DNA: TGTGCCAGCAACCTGGACGGTAATCAGCCCCAGCATTTT
CDR3 protein: CASNLDGNQPQHF

D gene: NA
V gene: TRBV3-1
clone size: NA
J gene: TRBJ2-7
CDR3 DNA: TGTGCCAGCAGCCAAGGACCGGGTTCCGCCTCCGAGCAGTACTTC
CDR3 protein: CASSQGPGSASEQYF

D gene: TRBD1
V gene: TRBV7-2
clone size: few
J gene: TRBJ1-5
CDR3 DNA: TGTGCCAGCAGCCTGGACAGGTTTAGGCAGCCCCAGCATTTT
CDR3 protein: CASSLDRFRQPQHF

D gene: TRBD2
V gene: TRBV25-1
clone size: many
J gene: TRBJ2-1
CDR3 DNA: TGTGCCAGCAGTGAATTGGGTCTAGCGGGGAACAATGAGCAGTTCTTC
CDR3 protein: CASSELGLAGNNEQFF

D gene: TRBD1
V gene: TRBV20-1
clone size: many
J gene: TRBJ2-7
CDR3 DNA: TGCAGTGCTCCGGGACAGGGGGCTTACGAGCAGTACTTC
CDR3 protein: CSAPGQGAYEQYF

D gene: TRBD1
V gene: TRBV12-3/TRBV12-4
clone size: many
J gene: TRBJ1-4
CDR3 DNA: TGTGCCAGCAGTCTGGGGGACAGGGTTGCAACTAATGAAAAACTGTTTTTT
CDR3 protein: CASSLGDRVATNEKLFF

D gene: NA
V gene: TRBV12-3/TRBV12-4
clone size: many
J gene: TRBJ1-2
CDR3 DNA: TGTGCCAGCAGTAACGGACAGAACTATGGCTACACCTTC
CDR3 protein: CASSNGQNYGYTF

D gene: TRBD1
V gene: TRBV20-1
clone size: many
J gene: TRBJ1-5
CDR3 DNA: TGCAGTGCTCTTCCCGGGACAGGGGGCGAAGTTTTTGGTAGCAATCAGCCCCAGCATTTT
CDR3 protein: CSALPGTGGEVFGSNQPQHF

D gene: NA
V gene: TRBV6-5
clone size: many
J gene: TRBJ1-6
CDR3 DNA: TGTGCCAGCAGTTCCTTGCACAGCCGGCGGGATTCACCCCTCCACTTT
CDR3 protein: CASSSLHSRRDSPLHF

D gene: TRBD1
V gene: TRBV3-1
clone size: many
J gene: TRBJ2-7
CDR3 DNA: TGTGCCAGCAGCCCGACGGACAGGGTGGTGGGCTACGAGCAGTACTTC
CDR3 protein: CASSPTDRVVGYEQYF

D gene: NA
V gene: TRBV10-1
clone size: NA
J gene: TRBJ1-1
CDR3 DNA: TGCGCCAGCAGTGAGAAGAGTGAAGCTTTCTTT
CDR3 protein: CASSEKSEAFF

D gene: NA
V gene: TRBV7-9
clone size: many
J gene: TRBJ1-1
CDR3 DNA: TGTGCCAGCAGCCGAACCGGGACCGCAGGAGCTTTCTTT
CDR3 protein: CASSRTGTAGAFF

D gene: NA
V gene: TRBV10-3
clone size: NA
J gene: TRBJ2-3
CDR3 DNA: TGTGCCATCAGTGAGAGGGACATCTACTCTTCTAGCACAGATACGCAGTATTTT
CDR3 protein: CAISERDIYSSSTDTQYF

D gene: NA
V gene: TRBV5-4
clone size: few
J gene: TRBJ2-3
CDR3 DNA: TGTGCCAGCACCATTACAGGGAGCGCAGATACGCAGTATTTT
CDR3 protein: CASTITGSADTQYF

D gene: NA
V gene: TRBV3-1
clone size: many
J gene: TRBJ2-1
CDR3 DNA: TGTGCCAGCAGCCAAGATCCTACCTACAATGAGCAGTTCTTC
CDR3 protein: CASSQDPTYNEQFF

D gene: NA
V gene: TRBV7-2
clone size: NA
J gene: TRBJ1-2
CDR3 DNA: TGTGCCAGCAGCTTAGGAGGTTCGGGAGTCTATGGCTACACCTTC
CDR3 protein: CASSLGGSGVYGYTF

D gene: NA
V gene: TRBV11-2
clone size: many
J gene: TRBJ2-1
CDR3 DNA: TGTGCCAGCAGCTTAGAATGGGGGACTTTACAGTTCTTC
CDR3 protein: CASSLEWGTLQFF

D gene: NA
V gene: TRBV5-6
clone size: many
J gene: TRBJ2-1
CDR3 DNA: TGTGCCAGCAGCTCGGGGTTTGGTGGCTTGGGATCAAATGAGCAGTTCTTC
CDR3 protein: CASSSGFGGLGSNEQFF

D gene: TRBD2
V gene: TRBV12-3/TRBV12-4
clone size: NA
J gene: TRBJ2-3
CDR3 DNA: TGTGCCAGCAGTCCCGTGGCTAGCGGGAGGGAGGATACGCAGTATTTT
CDR3 protein: CASSPVASGREDTQYF

D gene: TRBD2
V gene: TRBV7-8
clone size: many
J gene: TRBJ2-1
CDR3 DNA: TGTGCCAGCAGCTTGGGAGGGCTAGGCTCCTACAATGAGCAGTTCTTC
CDR3 protein: CASSLGGLGSYNEQFF

D gene: NA
V gene: TRBV6-1
clone size: many
J gene: TRBJ1-5
CDR3 DNA: TGTGCCAGCAGTGAATCCGGGAATCAGCCCCAGCATTTT
CDR3 protein: CASSESGNQPQHF

D gene: NA
V gene: TRBV7-9
clone size: NA
J gene: TRBJ1-1
CDR3 DNA: TGTGCCAGCAGCTCGCAGGGGCCCAACTCTGGGGGAGCTTTCTTT
CDR3 protein: CASSSQGPNSGGAFF

D gene: NA
V gene: TRBV7-6
clone size: few
J gene: TRBJ1-1
CDR3 DNA: TGTGCCAGCAGCTTAGGGAGGATCACTGAAGCTTTCTTT
CDR3 protein: CASSLGRITEAFF

D gene: NA
V gene: TRBV5-1
clone size: many
J gene: TRBJ2-2
CDR3 DNA: TGCGCCAGCAGCTCCCGGGTGGCCGGGGAGCTGTTTTTT
CDR3 protein: CASSSRVAGELFF

D gene: NA
V gene: TRBV28
clone size: many
J gene: TRBJ1-1
CDR3 DNA: TGTGCCAGCAGTTCCCCCATATACATGAACACTGAAGCTTTCTTT
CDR3 protein: CASSSPIYMNTEAFF

D gene: NA
V gene: TRBV4-2
clone size: many
J gene: TRBJ1-5
CDR3 DNA: TGTGCCAGCAGCCAAGAGAGGCCCCAGGGTAGGGGGCAGCCCCAGCATTTT
CDR3 protein: CASSQERPQGRGQPQHF

D gene: TRBD2
V gene: TRBV6-5
clone size: many
J gene: TRBJ2-1
CDR3 DNA: TGTGCCAGCAGTTACGTTCCCTCGGGACTAGGGGCCGATGAGCAGTTCTTC
CDR3 protein: CASSYVPSGLGADEQFF

D gene: NA
V gene: TRBV5-6
clone size: many
J gene: TRBJ1-1
CDR3 DNA: TGTGCCAGCAGCTTGTTTGCGAACACTGAAGCTTTCTTT
CDR3 protein: CASSLFANTEAFF

D gene: NA
V gene: TRBV5-1
clone size: many
J gene: TRBJ1-1
CDR3 DNA: TGCGCCAGCAGTTATGACAAAGTGAACACTGAAGCTTTCTTT
CDR3 protein: CASSYDKVNTEAFF

D gene: TRBD1
V gene: TRBV7-9
clone size: many
J gene: TRBJ1-1
CDR3 DNA: TGTGCCAGCAGCATCCACAGGGGGAACACTGAAGCTTTCTTT
CDR3 protein: CASSIHRGNTEAFF

D gene: NA
V gene: TRBV29-1
clone size: many
J gene: TRBJ1-5
CDR3 DNA: TGCAGCGTCGCGGGACAATTCAATCAGCCCCAGCATTTT
CDR3 protein: CSVAGQFNQPQHF

D gene: NA
V gene: TRBV7-2
clone size: many
J gene: TRBJ1-3
CDR3 DNA: TGTGCCAGCAGCTTAGTATCGGGGTTCAGAAACACCATATATTTT
CDR3 protein: CASSLVSGFRNTIYF

D gene: TRBD1
V gene: TRBV20-1
clone size: many
J gene: TRBJ2-2
CDR3 DNA: TGCAGTGCTAGGAATCAGGGGGCGGGGTACACCGGGGAGCTGTTTTTT
CDR3 protein: CSARNQGAGYTGELFF

D gene: TRBD2
V gene: TRBV6-6
clone size: many
J gene: TRBJ2-1
CDR3 DNA: TGTGCCAGCAGTTCCGGATCCCGACTAGCGGGGGGGATCTCCTACAATGAGCAGTTCTTC
CDR3 protein: CASSSGSRLAGGISYNEQFF